This T cell receptor beta chain derives from a study of T-cell reconstitution after alpha-beta-depleted transplantation in children. Unique molecular identifiers featured in how the TCRbeta library was prepared. Via MiXCR, TCRdb re-called the PCR reads, giving one row per CDR3 protein. The table includes about 260,000 distinct CDR3 sequences, around 7.5% detected once. The V gene's germline CDR1 is SGHVS and CDR2 FNYEAQ. V shed 4 bases and J 0 bases; nucleotides not matched to a gene: 16. This CDR3 spans 20 amino acids. The V and J genes are TRBV7-6 and TRBJ2-1; 9 nucleotides agree with TRBD2. This specimen consisted of PBMCs, mostly from graft donor cells, obtained 180 days after TCRalphabeta/CD19-depleted stem cell transplant. This TCR derives from a male patient between 10 and 17 years old who had a stem cell transplant for acute lymphoblastic leukemia, so the T cells may come from the graft donor. This CDR3 is CASSWGRGLAGQSSYNEQFF. CDR3 DNA: TGTGCCAGCAGCTGGGGACGTGGGCTAGCGGGGCAGAGCTCCTACAATGAGCAGTTCTTC. Filled out from reference TRBV7-6 and TRBJ2-1, the complete variable domain reads GAGVSQSPRYKVTKRGQDVALRCDPISGHVSLYWYRQALGQGPEFLTYFNYEAQQDKSGLPNDRFSAERPEGSISTLTIQRTEQRDSAMYRCASSWGRGLAGQSSYNEQFFGPGTRLTVL.